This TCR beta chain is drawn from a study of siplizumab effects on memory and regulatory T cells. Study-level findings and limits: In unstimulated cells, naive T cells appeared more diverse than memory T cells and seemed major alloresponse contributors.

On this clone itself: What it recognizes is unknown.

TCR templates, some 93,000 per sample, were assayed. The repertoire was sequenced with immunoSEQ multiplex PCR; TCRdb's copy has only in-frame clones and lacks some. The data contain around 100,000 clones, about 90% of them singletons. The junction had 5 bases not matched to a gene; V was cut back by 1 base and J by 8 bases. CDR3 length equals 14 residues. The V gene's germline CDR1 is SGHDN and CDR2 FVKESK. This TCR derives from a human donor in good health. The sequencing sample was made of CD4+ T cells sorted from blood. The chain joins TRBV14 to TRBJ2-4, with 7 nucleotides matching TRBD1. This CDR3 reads CASSQGQGVDIQYF. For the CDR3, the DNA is TGTGCCAGCAGCCAAGGACAGGGAGTTGACATTCAGTACTTC.